The 3 T cell receptor beta chains listed next were all sequenced from one sample in a study of CD8+CD57+ T cells in acquired aplastic anemia. Genomic DNA was employed as the template in profiling TCR beta VDJ and CDR3. TCRdb itself ran the reads through MiXCR, one entry per CDR3 protein. The sample comprises some 220,000 distinct CDR3 sequences, roughly 33% of which are singletons, and 1% to 1.3% rests with the top ten. Sequenced material: sorted CD4+, CD8+, or CD8+CD57+ T cells (not recorded which) from PBMCs. These receptors originate from a human donor in good health, serving as a control.

This clonotype came up many times. The chain joins TRBV15 to TRBJ2-7; D gene uncertain. There are 15 residues in the CDR3. Trimming removed 1 base at V and 3 bases at J, with 13 bases between. CDR1 and CDR2 from the germline V gene are LNHNV and YYDKDF (reference sequence). CDR3 coding DNA: TGTGCCACCAGCAGAGGTATCGGTCCAGGCTACGAGCAGTACTTC. Amino acids: CATSRGIGPGYEQYF.

V is TRBV6-2 or TRBV6-3 and J is TRBJ1-2; a weak D match, TRBD1 (6 bases). This CDR3 contains 17 residues. The V end was cut by 10 bases, the J end by 2 bases, with 26 bases between. The germline V gene has CDR1 MNHEY and CDR2 SVGEGT. In DNA, the CDR3 is TGTGCCACCCAGGCTCGGGACACGGTCAAAATGAACTATGGCTACACCTTC. This codes for CATQARDTVKMNYGYTF.

The table lists this clonotype with many counts. The chain combines TRBV15 with TRBJ1-2; tentatively, D is TRBD1 (5 bases). The CDR3 loop spans 15 amino acids. The germline V gene encodes CDR1 LNHNV and CDR2 YYDKDF (reference sequence). Trimming stripped 0 bases from V and 2 bases from J, with 10 bases between. The CDR3 region has the DNA TGTGCCACCAGCAGAGATATCACAGGAAACTATGGCTACACCTTC. Its translation is CATSRDITGNYGYTF.